The sequence of this T cell receptor beta chain was determined in a study of OX40 agonist ivuxolimab in advanced cancers. Study-level information: Two patients with cutaneous melanoma and one with hepatocellular carcinoma, three in total, showed partial responses.

Data came from immunoSEQ multiplex PCR; TCRdb stores just in-frame clones and leaves some out. The sample carries 55,000 to 85,000 clones, 80% to 90% recorded once. Whole-study findings and limits: Normalized expansion of T-cell clones was also low for some nonresponders. Researchers did not establish what antigens the expanded peripheral T cells target. At doses 0.1 to 3.0 mg/kg, CD4+ and CD8+ clones expanded.

Germline V gene lookup returns CDR1 LNHDA and CDR2 SQIVND (reference sequence). CDR3 length: 16 amino acids. J was trimmed by 3 bases and V by 3 bases; bases with no gene match: 5. A note on this clone: Its antigen is not known.

Specimen: CD4+ or CD8+ T cells sorted from blood, collected in a trial of the OX40 agonist ivuxolimab. The sequence was collected from an adult with an advanced solid tumor such as melanoma, head and neck, liver or kidney cancer. The J gene is TRBJ2-6, the V gene TRBV19, with 7 nucleotides matching TRBD1. This CDR3 is CASSIRRTGGANVLTF. The DNA of the CDR3 is TGTGCCAGTAGTATCCGCCGGACAGGTGGGGCCAACGTCCTGACTTTC. Drawing the rest from reference TRBV19 and TRBJ2-6, the complete variable domain is DGGITQSPKYLFRKEGQNVTLSCEQNLNHDAMYWYRQDPGQGLRLIYYSQIVNDFQKGDIAEGYSVSREKKESFPLTVTSAQKNPTAFYLCASSIRRTGGANVLTFGAGSRLTVL.